The T cell receptor beta chain under discussion was sequenced for a study of blood T cells in healthy people across ages. A second PCR, run for roughly 7 to 12 cycles, used a sample-barcoded 5' primer plus a J-beta primer mix. All cDNA molecules were each tagged by a template-switch adaptor with 12 random nucleotides. TCRdb reprocessed the 5' RACE reads with MiXCR, giving one entry per CDR3 protein. The table lists 920,000 or so distinct CDR3 sequences, less than 50% of them singletons. Source material: blood. The TCR originated in a woman aged 55 to 70 in good health.

CDR3 sequence reads: CSARLAGLAGDKWTDTQYF. The CDR3 region has the DNA TGCAGTGCTAGATTAGCGGGACTAGCGGGAGACAAATGGACAGATACGCAGTATTTT. The chain couples TRBV20-1 to TRBJ2-3; TRBD2 matches 14 bases. CDR3 length: 19 amino acids. Germline V CDR1 and CDR2: DFQATT, SNEGSKA (reference sequence). Trimming at V came to 2 bases and at J to 3 bases, leaving 13 bases not matched to a gene.